One sample yielded the 20 T cell receptor beta chains listed below, sequenced in a study of identifying expanded T cells in peripheral blood. Profiling relied on immunoSEQ multiplex PCR, and the TCRdb table lists in-frame clones only, not all of them. The sample includes some 93,000 clones, 88% of them seen just once. The source material was blood. These receptors originate from a person between 18 and 70 years old in good health.

This clone has more than one count but fewer than ten. This chain links TRBV4-3 with TRBJ2-1; D is undetermined. CDR1 LGHNA and CDR2 YSLEER come from the germline V gene. Deletions cut 4 bases from V and 6 bases from J, with 13 bases between. CDR3 size: 14 residues. CDR3 region: CASSLHRSGNEQFF. In DNA, the CDR3 is TGCGCCAGCAGCCTTCATAGGAGTGGCAATGAGCAGTTCTTC.

This clone has only a few counts. This chain uses TRBV10-3 with TRBJ1-2; D unresolved. The V gene lost 11 bases and the J gene lost 2 bases, with 18 bases spanning the gap. The CDR3 is made up of 14 amino acids. The germline CDR1 and CDR2 sequences are ENHRY and SYGVKD. CDR3 bases: TGTGCCGGAAAGAGGGAGACCGGGAACTATGGCTACACCTTC. It encodes CAGKRETGNYGYTF.

This chain connects TRBV5-1 to TRBJ2-7, with D maybe TRBD1 (6 bases). This CDR3 is 14 amino acids long. Germline V lookup: CDR1 SGHRS, CDR2 YFSETQ. V was trimmed by 5 bases and J by 0 bases, leaving 12 bases between them. The DNA for the CDR3 is TGCGCCAGCAGGCCCGGACAGATCTCCTACGAGCAGTACTTC. Translated: CASRPGQISYEQYF.

The chain links TRBV7-9 to TRBJ2-1; D unclear. This CDR3 has 13 residues. The germline CDR1 and CDR2 sequences are SEHNR and FQNEAQ (reference sequence). With 4 bases removed from V and 7 bases from J, the gap between germline ends came to 11 bases. Here the CDR3 reads CASSSLLMNEQFF. CDR3 DNA sequence: TGTGCCAGCAGCTCCCTTCTCATGAATGAGCAGTTCTTC.

The chain joins TRBV13 to TRBJ1-2, with D possibly matching TRBD1 (5 bases). V lost 6 bases and J 8 bases, leaving 22 bases between the germline ends. Germline CDR1 and CDR2: PRHDT and FYEKMQ (reference sequence). The CDR3 consists of 15 residues. The CDR3, as DNA: TGTGCCAGCAGACAATACGCCGGGACCCTCGGAGGCTACACCTTC. Translated: CASRQYAGTLGGYTF.

The chain joins TRBV30 to TRBJ1-1; unclear D gene. This CDR3 spans 12 amino acids. The germline gives CDR1 GTSNPN, CDR2 SVGIG (reference sequence). The V end lost 0 bases, the J end lost 11 bases, and 13 bases lay between the germline ends. The CDR3 region is CAWSVQGPQAFF. CDR3 nucleotide sequence: TGTGCCTGGAGTGTACAAGGCCCCCAGGCTTTCTTT.

V is TRBV4-1 and J is TRBJ2-1; 12 positions agree with TRBD2. CDR3 length equals 15 residues. V shed 4 bases, J shed 7 bases, and the junction held 5 bases outside the gene matches. Per the germline V gene, CDR1 is MGHRA and CDR2 is YSYEKL. CDR3 protein: CASSPSGGALNEQFF. DNA of the CDR3: TGCGCCAGCAGCCCTAGCGGGGGGGCCTTAAATGAGCAGTTCTTC.

V is TRBV6-1 and J is TRBJ1-2; D unresolved. The germline CDR1 and CDR2 sequences are MNHNS and SASEGT. V was cut by 4 bases and J by 0 bases, with 12 bases left in between. This CDR3 comprises 15 residues. The CDR3 protein is CASSAYLPANYGYTF. The CDR3 DNA follows: TGTGCCAGCAGTGCGTATTTACCAGCTAACTATGGCTACACCTTC.

CDR3 DNA: TGTGCCAGCAGAGCCGACACCGGGGAGCTGTTTTTT. Translating gives CASRADTGELFF. This chain connects TRBV7-7 to TRBJ2-2; D not certain. Germline CDR1 is SSHAT and CDR2 is FNYEAQ (reference sequence). The CDR3 sequence is 12 residues long. V lost 6 bases and J lost 3, with 5 bases in between.

CDR3 DNA: TGTGCCAGCAGCTTAAGACAGGGGGTGGATGAGCAGTTCTTC. Protein: CASSLRQGVDEQFF. The chain recombines TRBV13 with TRBJ2-1, with 9 bases aligning to TRBD1. CDR3 size: 14 residues. Germline V CDR1 and CDR2: PRHDT, FYEKMQ (reference sequence). V trimming: 2 bases; J trimming: 8 bases; junction bases outside the gene matches: 4.

This clone was seen more than once but under ten times. The chain uses TRBV15 and TRBJ1-6; 9 bases are a match to TRBD1. Germline lookup yields CDR1 LNHNV and CDR2 YYDKDF (reference sequence). Germline trimming cut 5 bases from V and 8 bases from J; bases unmatched to any gene: 7. The CDR3 runs to 15 residues. Here the CDR3 DNA reads TGTGCCACCAGCGGAAGGACAGGGGAATATTCACCCCTCCACTTT. Translating it yields CATSGRTGEYSPLHF.

This chain connects TRBV23-1 to TRBJ1-6; no definite D call. Being an ORF, TRBV23-1 has a function that is uncertain. The CDR3 sequence is 13 residues long. Between the trimmed V and J ends, which lost 3 bases and 0 bases, there was a span of 0 bases. The CDR3 DNA reads as TGCGCCAGCAGTCACTCCTATAATTCACCCCTCCACTTT. Translating it yields CASSHSYNSPLHF.

This rearrangement joins TRBV6-1 to TRBJ1-2; TRBD1 is a possible D gene (5 bases). Trimming shortened V by 7 bases and J by 5 bases, and 11 bases separated the two germline ends. In germline, CDR1 is MNHNS, CDR2 SASEGT. The CDR3 is 12 amino acids. As DNA, the CDR3 is TGTGCCAGCACGATGACAGAGTATGGCTACACCTTC. Protein sequence: CASTMTEYGYTF.

The sample holds one count of this clone. V and J are TRBV5-1 and TRBJ2-1, with 7 nucleotides matching TRBD2. This CDR3 has 18 amino acids. V gave up 0 bases and J gave up 4 bases; unmatched junction bases: 13. Germline V gives CDR1 SGHRS, CDR2 YFSETQ. CDR3 loop: CASSLGGLAESFYNEQFF. The CDR3 bases are TGCGCCAGCAGCTTGGGAGGGCTAGCGGAATCTTTTTACAATGAGCAGTTCTTC.

In its sample, this clone was seen once. The V call is TRBV11-2, the J call TRBJ2-5, with D uncertain. The germline V gene encodes CDR1 SGHAT and CDR2 FQNNGV. The V end lost 6 bases, the J end lost 2 bases, and 16 bases lay between the germline ends. The CDR3 has 15 amino acids. CDR3 nucleotide sequence: TGTGCCAGCAGAGGCGCTGGTCGACGTCAAGAGACCCAGTACTTC. Its translation is CASRGAGRRQETQYF.

The CDR3 DNA sequence: TGTGCCAGCAGTTTCGGAGGGCTACGCTCTGGAAACACCATATATTTT. As protein: CASSFGGLRSGNTIYF. The genes are TRBV28 and TRBJ1-3; D is ambiguous. The CDR3 contains 16 residues. Germline CDR1 and CDR2: MDHEN and SYDVKM. The ends were cut back, 3 bases at V and 0 bases at J, with 12 bases in the middle. Combining the CDR3 with reference TRBV28 and TRBJ1-3 gives the whole variable domain DVKVTQSSRYLVKRTGEKVFLECVQDMDHENMFWYRQDPGLGLRLIYFSYDVKMKEKGDIPEGYSVSREKKERFSLILESASTNQTSMYLCASSFGGLRSGNTIYFGEGSWLTVV.

The CDR3 is CASSLGGRTISNQPQHF. The CDR3 region has the DNA TGTGCCAGCAGCTTAGGGGGGCGGACTATTAGCAATCAGCCCCAGCATTTT. The chain combines TRBV11-3 with TRBJ1-5, with D perhaps TRBD1 (6 bases). The CDR3 has 17 residues. V lost 1 base and J lost 0, with 13 bases in between. In germline, CDR1 is SGHNT, CDR2 YENEEA.

This rearrangement joins TRBV12-5 to TRBJ1-1; the match to TRBD1 covers 8 bases. Germline V gene sequence: CDR1 LGHNT, CDR2 FRNRAP. The CDR3 runs to 13 residues. J lost 3 bases, V lost 6 bases, and 3 bases had no gene match. For the CDR3, the DNA is TGTGCTAGTGGACGGACAGGGTACACTGAAGCTTTCTTT. As protein: CASGRTGYTEAFF. Filled out from reference TRBV12-5 and TRBJ1-1, the complete variable domain reads DARVTQTPRHKVTEMGQEVTMRCQPILGHNTVFWYRQTMMQGLELLAYFRNRAPLDDSGMPKDRFSAEMPDATLATLKIQPSEPRDSAVYFCASGRTGYTEAFFGQGTRLTVV.

The V call is TRBV18, the J call TRBJ2-7, with 9 bases matching TRBD1. The CDR3 has 14 residues. Germline loops: CDR1 KGHSH, CDR2 LQKENI. The J segment lost 3 bases and the V segment lost 5 bases, leaving 5 bases of the junction unmatched. CDR3 sequence (DNA): TGTGCCAGCTCATCCGGGACAGGGAACTACGAGCAGTACTTC. Its translation is CASSSGTGNYEQYF.

This clone showed up just once. The chain combines TRBV7-9 with TRBJ1-2; D uncertain. The CDR3 is 14 residues long. The germline V gene has CDR1 SEHNR and CDR2 FQNEAQ (reference sequence). Trimming removed 4 bases from V and 4 bases from J, with 13 bases in between. The CDR3 DNA reads TGTGCCAGCAGCTCCGTGCTCCAAACCTATGGCTACACCTTC. Protein sequence: CASSSVLQTYGYTF. The variable domain in full, with the rest retrieved from reference TRBV7-9 and TRBJ1-2, is DTGVSQNPRHKITKRGQNVTFRCDPISEHNRLYWYRQTLGQGPEFLTYFQNEAQLEKSRLLSDRFSAERPKGSFSTLEIQRTEQGDSAMYLCASSSVLQTYGYTFGSGTRLTVV.